This T cell receptor (beta chain) comes out of a study of T cell responses to AZD1222 COVID-19 vaccine. About this clone: A junction boundary mismatches the germline segment, possibly from a read error.

Generated by immunoSEQ multiplex PCR, the TCRdb table keeps only in-frame clones and is missing some. The table records some 110,000 clones, 93% of them present only once. The CDR3 has 16 residues. CDR1 and CDR2 (germline): MDHEN, SYDVKM. V and J are TRBV28 and TRBJ1-4; TRBD1 matches at 8 bases. The material was peripheral blood, obtained on day 0 of AZD1222 vaccination. This TCR came from an adult in good health. CDR3 amino acids: CASSPTRDRTNEKLFF. The CDR3 coding sequence is TGTGCCAGCAGTCCGACCAGGGACAGGACTAACGAAAAACTGTTTTTT.